These 30 T cell receptor beta chains were sequenced from one sample in a study of cytomegalovirus exposure and HLA in healthy donors. Primers included in the PCR were 60 Vbeta and 13 Jbeta primers. TCRdb's copy holds only in-frame clones and misses some; the assay was immunoSEQ multiplex PCR. The sample gives over 100,000 clones, about three quarters of which show up once; approximately 5% is in the top ten. The sample taken for sequencing was PBMCs. These receptors were obtained from a man aged 60-69 years in good health and CMV-seropositive.

The V gene is TRBV30, the J gene TRBJ1-2; no definite D call. CDR3 length: 12 residues. V was trimmed by 1 base and J by 2 bases, leaving 5 bases between them. Germline-derived CDR1 and CDR2 are GTSNPN and SVGIG (reference sequence). The DNA for the CDR3 is TGTGCCTGGAGTGAACAGAACTATGGCTACACCTTC. Translated, it gives CAWSEQNYGYTF.

In this sample, this clone turned up once. V and J are TRBV18 and TRBJ2-3, with D possibly matching TRBD2 (6 bases). The CDR3 has 16 residues. CDR1 and CDR2 (germline): KGHSH, LQKENI. Deletions cut 3 bases from V and 4 bases from J, with 17 bases between. The CDR3: CASSPPGAGSPDTQYF. The CDR3 DNA sequence: TGTGCCAGCTCACCCCCTGGGGCGGGGAGTCCAGATACGCAGTATTTT.

CDR3 protein: CASSPRRVDQPQHF. CDR3 sequence (DNA): TGTGCCAGCAGCCCTAGGAGGGTGGATCAGCCCCAGCATTTT. The chain employs TRBV7-8 and TRBJ1-5, with no clear D. Germline-derived CDR1 and CDR2 are SGHVS and FQNEAQ. The CDR3 is 14 residues long. Trimming removed 5 bases from V and 5 bases from J, with 13 bases in between.

The gene calls are TRBV7-6 and TRBJ1-3; 7 positions match TRBD1. V trimming: 5 bases; J trimming: 2 bases; junction bases outside the gene matches: 12. The CDR3 loop spans 17 amino acids. Germline loops: CDR1 SGHVS, CDR2 FNYEAQ. CDR3 region: CASSHGSRGLAGNTIYF. In nucleotides, the CDR3 is TGTGCCAGCAGCCACGGCTCAAGGGGGCTAGCTGGAAACACCATATATTTT.

In its sample, this clone was seen a few times. Relative to the germline gene, one junction end is altered; a read error may explain this. The rearrangement joins TRBV7-9 to TRBJ2-2; 8 nucleotides agree with TRBD1. The CDR3 covers 18 residues. Germline CDR1 is SEHNR and CDR2 is FQNEAQ (reference sequence). The DNA for the CDR3 is TGTTCCAGCAGCCGACGAAACTTGCTCAGGGGGCACACCGGGGAGCTGTTTTTT. Protein: CSSSRRNLLRGHTGELFF. Full variable domain (remainder filled in from reference TRBV7-9 and TRBJ2-2): DTGVSQNPRHKITKRGQNVTFRCDPISEHNRLYWYRQTLGQGPEFLTYFQNEAQLEKSRLLSDRFSAERPKGSFSTLEIQRTEQGDSAMYLCSSSRRNLLRGHTGELFFGEGSRLTVL.

The rearrangement links TRBV11-2 to TRBJ2-7, with D perhaps TRBD1 (6 bases). V was shortened by 5 bases and J by 3 bases, with 14 bases between the two germline ends. The CDR3 totals 14 residues. The V gene's germline CDR1 is SGHAT and CDR2 FQNNGV. The chain's CDR3 is CASSPDSLIYEQYF. The CDR3 region has the DNA TGTGCCAGCAGCCCGGACAGTCTAATCTACGAGCAGTACTTC.

V gene TRBV2 combines with J gene TRBJ1-1; D unclear. The CDR3 runs 14 residues. Trimming removed 3 bases from V and 1 base from J, with 9 bases in between. CDR1 SNHLY and CDR2 FYNNEI come from the germline V gene. The DNA for the CDR3 is TGTGCCAGCAGTGAGGTGGGAGGGAACACTGAAGCTTTCTTT. Protein sequence: CASSEVGGNTEAFF.

The J gene is TRBJ1-2, the V gene TRBV2; a weak D match, TRBD1 (5 bases). This CDR3 is built from 15 residues. Germline CDR1 is SNHLY and CDR2 is FYNNEI. Trimming shortened V by 1 base and J by 4 bases, and 13 bases separated the two germline ends. CDR3 sequence reads: CASSEDGGVIYGYTF. The CDR3 nucleotides are TGTGCCAGCAGTGAAGATGGGGGGGTAATCTATGGCTACACCTTC.

This rearrangement joins TRBV5-4 to TRBJ2-5, with TRBD1 identical over 11 bases. Germline-derived CDR1 and CDR2 are SGHNT and YYREEE (reference sequence). Germline trimming cut 4 bases from V and 5 bases from J; bases unmatched to any gene: 7. The CDR3 is 15 amino acids. The CDR3 sequence: CASSLGDRGSETQYF. The CDR3 DNA reads as TGTGCCAGCAGCCTGGGGGACAGGGGGTCGGAGACCCAGTACTTC. The full variable domain, in which reference TRBV5-4 and TRBJ2-5 provide the parts outside the CDR3, is ETGVTQSPTHLIKTRGQQVTLRCSSQSGHNTVSWYQQALGQGPQFIFQYYREEENGRGNFPPRFSGLQFPNYSSELNVNALELDDSALYLCASSLGDRGSETQYFGPGTRLLVL.

This clone was found a few times. This rearrangement joins TRBV10-2 to TRBJ1-1; D is unresolved. This CDR3 comprises 13 residues. Trimming removed 2 bases at V and 3 bases at J, with 7 bases between. CDR1 and CDR2 from the germline V gene are WSHSY and SAAADI. The CDR3 region has the DNA TGCGCCAGCAGTGAGGAGGGTTACACTGAAGCTTTCTTT. It translates to CASSEEGYTEAFF.

This chain connects TRBV12-5 to TRBJ2-1; the match to TRBD1 covers 7 bases. The CDR3 consists of 16 residues. The germline V gene has CDR1 LGHNT and CDR2 FRNRAP. The V and J ends lost 3 bases and 4 bases, in that order; junction bases with no gene match: 9. The CDR3 DNA follows: TGTGCTAGTGGTTTCAAGCCAGGGGGATCATACAATGAGCAGTTCTTC. It encodes CASGFKPGGSYNEQFF.

The chain is built from TRBV11-2 and TRBJ1-6; D is perhaps TRBD1 (5 bases). V dropped 5 bases and J dropped 7 bases, with 15 bases sitting between them. Germline V CDR1 and CDR2: SGHAT, FQNNGV. This CDR3 comprises 15 residues. The CDR3 DNA follows: TGTGCCAGCAGCCCCCAGGGTCCACGGAATTCACCCCTCCACTTT. It encodes CASSPQGPRNSPLHF.

This clone has a single count. The chain couples TRBV18 to TRBJ1-6; D ambiguous. Germline V CDR1 and CDR2: KGHSH, LQKENI. Trimming left V 3 bases short and J 0 bases short, with 12 bases between. This CDR3 contains 17 residues. The CDR3 sequence: CASSPTRQSSYNSPLHF. The CDR3 coding sequence is TGTGCCAGCTCACCGACCAGGCAGAGCTCCTATAATTCACCCCTCCACTTT.

The gene calls are TRBV21-1 and TRBJ1-4. TRBV21-1 is a pseudogene segment. CDR3 length: 11 amino acids. The CDR3 loop is CATITPEKLFF. CDR3 bases: TGTGCCACTATCACTCCCGAAAAACTGTTTTTT.

The CDR3 DNA reads as TGTGCCAGCGGGAGGTTGTACGAGGCGGGGGGCGCGAACACTGAAGCTTTCTTT. This gives the protein CASGRLYEAGGANTEAFF. This rearrangement joins TRBV28 to TRBJ1-1, with D tentatively TRBD1 (6 bases). The length of the CDR3 is 18 residues. Looked up from germline, CDR1 is MDHEN and CDR2 is SYDVKM. V dropped 8 bases and J dropped 1 base, with 26 bases sitting between them.

The chain's CDR3 is CASSPMGGFNEKLFF. CDR3 in DNA: TGTGCCAGCAGCCCCATGGGGGGATTTAATGAAAAACTGTTTTTT. The chain joins TRBV7-9 to TRBJ1-4, with a weak D call TRBD1 (5 bases). V gave up 5 bases and J gave up 4 bases, with 14 bases separating them. This CDR3 comprises 15 residues. Germline V lookup: CDR1 SEHNR, CDR2 FQNEAQ (reference sequence).

The chain combines TRBV5-4 with TRBJ1-2, with a possible D match to TRBD1 (5 bases). V lost 0 bases to trimming and J lost 0 bases, with 15 bases between them. The V gene's germline CDR1 is SGHNT and CDR2 YYREEE (reference sequence). The CDR3 totals 17 residues. The CDR3, as DNA: TGTGCCAGCAGCTTGGGAAGTTGGGGCCCCACTAACTATGGCTACACCTTC. This translates into CASSLGSWGPTNYGYTF.

The chain links TRBV5-6 to TRBJ2-1, with TRBD2 matching 13 bases. V was pared by 3 bases and J by 5 bases, with 8 bases of the junction left unmatched. The CDR3 loop spans 17 amino acids. Germline V gives CDR1 SGHDT, CDR2 YYEEEE. This CDR3 reads CASSSLLAGGPDNEQFF. The CDR3 coding sequence is TGTGCCAGCAGCTCCTTACTAGCGGGGGGGCCAGACAATGAGCAGTTCTTC.

The genes are TRBV20-1 and TRBJ1-2; possibly TRBD1 for D (6 bases). CDR1 DFQATT and CDR2 SNEGSKA come from the germline V gene (reference sequence). The CDR3 runs 11 residues. V was trimmed by 3 bases and J by 7 bases, leaving 9 bases between them. CDR3 sequence: CSASPGAGYTF. CDR3 in DNA: TGCAGTGCTAGCCCAGGGGCTGGCTACACCTTC.

The chain has TRBV4-3 and TRBJ2-2; TRBD1 might be the D (5 bases). The V gene's germline CDR1 is LGHNA and CDR2 YSLEER. Trimming cost V 3 bases and J 6 bases, with 11 bases left between them. The CDR3 covers 14 residues. The CDR3 coding sequence is TGCGCCAGCAGCCAGGAGACAGTCCCCGGGGAGCTGTTTTTT. It translates to CASSQETVPGELFF.

The chain links TRBV14 to TRBJ2-5; 7 positions match TRBD1. The better agreement between TRBJ2-7 and the DNA end casts doubt on the J call. This CDR3 region has 15 residues. The germline CDR1 and CDR2 sequences are SGHDN and FVKESK. The CDR3 region has the DNA TGTGCCAGCAGCCAAGCTTTAGGGGGCAAGGGCGAGCAGTACTTC. It yields the protein CASSQALGGKGEQYF.

The chain employs TRBV5-4 and TRBJ2-7; weak D call: TRBD2 (6 bases). This CDR3 contains 15 residues. Trimming stripped 3 bases from V and 0 bases from J, with 13 bases between. Germline CDR1 SGHNT, CDR2 YYREEE (reference sequence). CDR3 DNA: TGTGCCAGCAGCTCCGCCGGGACTGGCTCCTACGAGCAGTACTTC. The encoded protein is CASSSAGTGSYEQYF.

V is TRBV7-8 and J is TRBJ2-7; D gene uncertain. The V end was cut by 5 bases, the J end by 2 bases, with 7 bases between. The CDR3 length is 12 residues. From germline, CDR1 is SGHVS and CDR2 FQNEAQ. The CDR3 loop is CASSATAYEQYF. The CDR3 DNA follows: TGTGCCAGCAGCGCCACGGCCTACGAGCAGTACTTC.

Regarding this clone: The germline gene is not matched at one end of the junction; a read error may be the cause. The chain carries TRBV4-1 and TRBJ2-1; TRBD1 agrees at 10 bases. This CDR3 is 16 amino acids long. Germline V gene lookup returns CDR1 MGHRA and CDR2 YSYEKL. The CDR3 loop reads CASSQRQTGGHNGQFF. DNA for the CDR3: TGCGCCAGCAGCCAGAGACAGACAGGGGGCCACAATGGGCAGTTCTTC.

The sample holds a few counts of this clone. This chain joins TRBV4-1 and TRBJ2-7; D gene unclear. Germline-derived CDR1 and CDR2 are MGHRA and YSYEKL. CDR3 length: 12 residues. The germline V and J ends were trimmed by 3 bases and 3 bases, with 6 bases remaining between them. CDR3 amino acids: CASSHSVYEQYF. In DNA form, the CDR3 reads TGCGCCAGCAGCCACAGCGTCTACGAGCAGTACTTC.

The rearrangement joins TRBV5-6 to TRBJ1-1, with D perhaps TRBD1 (5 bases). The CDR3 extends over 15 amino acids. Trimming stripped 0 bases from V and 1 base from J, with 10 bases between. CDR1 SGHDT and CDR2 YYEEEE come from the germline V gene. CDR3: CASSLVATGNTEAFF. For the CDR3, the DNA is TGTGCCAGCAGCTTGGTGGCCACAGGGAACACTGAAGCTTTCTTT.

The chain has TRBV5-4 and TRBJ1-4, with a possible D match to TRBD1 (5 bases). The germline V gene encodes CDR1 SGHNT and CDR2 YYREEE (reference sequence). The CDR3 runs to 16 residues. Trimming pared 4 bases from V and 4 bases from J, leaving 17 bases between. CDR3 sequence: CASSQGRGGINEKLFF. CDR3 nucleotides: TGTGCCAGCAGCCAGGGACGGGGAGGGATTAATGAAAAACTGTTTTTT.

This sequence joins TRBV19 and TRBJ2-7; 9 bases align to TRBD1. V lost 8 bases and J lost 3; bases outside the gene matches: 2. The CDR3 spans 12 residues. The germline V gene has CDR1 LNHDA and CDR2 SQIVND (reference sequence). CDR3 sequence: CASSTGGYEQYF. The CDR3 DNA sequence: TGTGCCAGTTCGACAGGGGGCTACGAGCAGTACTTC. Together with reference TRBV19 and TRBJ2-7, the CDR3 gives the full variable domain: DGGITQSPKYLFRKEGQNVTLSCEQNLNHDAMYWYRQDPGQGLRLIYYSQIVNDFQKGDIAEGYSVSREKKESFPLTVTSAQKNPTAFYLCASSTGGYEQYFGPGTRLTVT.

The rearrangement links TRBV5-5 to TRBJ1-1; D gene unclear. Germline V lookup: CDR1 SGHKS, CDR2 YYEKEE (reference sequence). The CDR3 consists of 14 residues. Trimming removed 0 bases from V and 0 bases from J, with 6 bases in between. CDR3 in amino acids: CASSLVVMNTEAFF. In DNA form, the CDR3 reads TGTGCCAGCAGCTTGGTAGTAATGAACACTGAAGCTTTCTTT.

The chain employs TRBV4-3 and TRBJ2-1; 7 positions agree with TRBD1. The CDR3 spans 15 residues. Germline V lookup: CDR1 LGHNA, CDR2 YSLEER. After removal of 1 base from V and 2 bases from J, the junction contained 2 bases not matched to a gene. CDR3 sequence: CASSQGTGTYNEQFF. CDR3 nucleotide sequence: TGCGCCAGCAGCCAAGGGACAGGTACCTACAATGAGCAGTTCTTC.